A selection of T cell receptor beta chains follows, all from one sample in a study of PD-1 blockade in classical Hodgkin lymphoma. Assay: immunoSEQ multiplex PCR; the TCRdb copy retains only in-frame clones and omits some. The sample contains around 9,000 clones, 85% to 90% of which appear only once. Sequencing used peripheral blood mononuclear cells (PBMCs), obtained before the fourth cycle of nivolumab. These receptors came from a human donor with classical Hodgkin lymphoma. Each CDR3 is given with its conserved first and last residue. D genes are given only for firm matches. Where a row states a size, it is once, few, many or the class of an expanded clone; other rows omit it.

d_call j_call v_call clone_size cdr3_nt cdr3_aa
. TRBJ2-7 TRBV21-1 few TGTGCCAGAACCTTCTTGGGGGGGGACTCCTACGAGCAGTACTTC CARTFLGGDSYEQYF
TRBD1 TRBJ2-7 TRBV19 few TGTGCCAGTAATTCCGGGGACAGCTCCTACGAGCAGTACTTC CASNSGDSSYEQYF
. TRBJ1-1 TRBV5-6 once TGTGCCAGCAGCTTGGGAGGGGACCATGATGAAGCTTTCTTT CASSLGGDHDEAFF
TRBD1 TRBJ2-3 TRBV27 . TGTGCCAGCAGTGTACAGTCGACAGGGGCAGATACGCAGTATTTT CASSVQSTGADTQYF
. TRBJ1-4 TRBV18 . TGTGCCAGCTCACCACGGTCGGATACAACTAATGAAAAACTGTTTTTT CASSPRSDTTNEKLFF
TRBD1 TRBJ2-6 TRBV11-2 . TGTGCCAGCAGCGCTAGGACAGGGGGCGCTGGGGCCAACGTCCTGACTTTC CASSARTGGAGANVLTF
TRBD2 TRBJ2-1 TRBV9 . TGTGCCAGCAGCGTAAGCGGGGGGTGGGAGCAGTTCTTC CASSVSGGWEQFF
TRBD2 TRBJ2-1 TRBV5-1 . TGCGCCAGCAGCTTGGTGGTAGCGGGGGGGCTTGGAGCCTACAATGAGCAGTTCTTC CASSLVVAGGLGAYNEQFF
. TRBJ2-7 TRBV5-4 . TGTGCCAGCAGCTTGGACGGCCGCCTAAACTACGAGCAGTACTTC CASSLDGRLNYEQYF
. TRBJ1-3 TRBV2 . TGTGCCAGCAGCGACCCGCGATTAGGTGGTCTCAGCTCTGGAAACACCATATATTTT CASSDPRLGGLSSGNTIYF
TRBD2 TRBJ2-1 TRBV5-1 . TGCGCCAGCAGCGGGACTAGCGGGGGTTCCTTGAGCTCCTACAATGAGCAGTTCTTC CASSGTSGGSLSSYNEQFF
TRBD1 TRBJ1-2 TRBV5-8 . TGTGCCAGCAGCTTGGATCCAGGGGGAAACTATGGCTACACCTTC CASSLDPGGNYGYTF
. TRBJ2-1 TRBV5-1 . TGCGCCAGCAGCTTGTTTCAGGCTCTTTTTAACAATGAGCAGTTCTTC CASSLFQALFNNEQFF